The clone carrying this T cell receptor beta chain turned up a few times. Its antigen is unknown. The data stem from a study of beta chain features in type 1 diabetes. Study results and caveats: PCR might favor shorter templates, but any such skew would affect patients and controls equally. Across all four CD4+ subsets, people with type 1 diabetes showed modestly shorter TCRB CDR3s.

The isolated RNA, all of it, was reverse transcribed, so expressed TCRB transcripts were what got sequenced. Measured with immunoSEQ multiplex PCR; TCRdb has only the in-frame clones, and not every one. The sample holds approximately 44,000 clones, around 52% seen once. Germline CDR1 SQVTM, CDR2 ANQGSEA. This CDR3 has 14 amino acids. What was sequenced was Tregs from blood. The chain is built from TRBV29-1 and TRBJ2-5; 8 bases are shared with TRBD1. The assigned J gene may be wrong: the sequence end matches TRBJ2-7 better. The receptor comes from a woman aged 18-29 years in good health. Here the CDR3 DNA reads TGCAGCGTTTCTCGGACAGGGCGATCCGCCGAGCAGTACTTC. Protein: CSVSRTGRSAEQYF.